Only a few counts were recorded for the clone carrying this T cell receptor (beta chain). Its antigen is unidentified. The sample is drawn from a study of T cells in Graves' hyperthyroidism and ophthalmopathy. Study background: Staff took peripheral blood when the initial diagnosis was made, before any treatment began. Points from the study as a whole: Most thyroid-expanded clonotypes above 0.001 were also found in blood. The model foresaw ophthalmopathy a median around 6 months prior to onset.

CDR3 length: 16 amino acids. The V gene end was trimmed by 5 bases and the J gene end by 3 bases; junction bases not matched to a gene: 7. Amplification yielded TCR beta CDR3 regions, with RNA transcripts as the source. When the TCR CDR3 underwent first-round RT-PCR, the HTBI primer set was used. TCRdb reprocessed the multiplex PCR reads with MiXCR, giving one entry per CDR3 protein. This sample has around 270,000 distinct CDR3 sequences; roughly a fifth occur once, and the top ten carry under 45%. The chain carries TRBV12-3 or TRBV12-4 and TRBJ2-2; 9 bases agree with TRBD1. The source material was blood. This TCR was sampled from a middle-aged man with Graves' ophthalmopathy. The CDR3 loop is CASSQPDRGDTGELFF. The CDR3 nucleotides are TGTGCCAGCAGTCAACCAGACAGGGGGGACACCGGGGAGCTGTTTTTT.